The next 5 T cell receptor beta chains were all read from a single sample in a study of blood T cell repertoires in COVID-19. Generated by immunoSEQ multiplex PCR, the TCRdb table keeps only in-frame clones and is missing some. The data contain roughly 120,000 clones, 70% to 90% of them singletons. The source material was peripheral blood. These receptors were collected from a man in his forties with acute or convalescent COVID-19.

This chain connects TRBV7-2 to TRBJ2-1; 8 nucleotides line up with TRBD1. Losses at the gene ends were 1 base for V and 8 bases for J; bases not matched to a gene: 7. Germline V CDR1 and CDR2: SGHTA, FQGNSA. This CDR3 has 15 residues. DNA of the CDR3: TGTGCCAGCAGCTTAGTCGGCAGGGGGCGAGATGAGCAGTTCTTC. Translating gives CASSLVGRGRDEQFF.

Only a few counts were recorded for this clone. The rearrangement links TRBV18 to TRBJ2-2, with 8 positions matching TRBD1. Trimming removed 3 bases from V and 11 bases from J; junction bases left unmatched: 14. The CDR3 is 16 amino acids. Germline V lookup: CDR1 KGHSH, CDR2 LQKENI. The CDR3: CASSPPTGAEYVELFF. The CDR3 DNA reads as TGTGCCAGCTCACCCCCGACAGGGGCCGAATATGTAGAGCTGTTTTTT.

This chain links TRBV13 with TRBJ2-7; TRBD1 agrees at 9 bases. Looked up from germline, CDR1 is PRHDT and CDR2 is FYEKMQ (reference sequence). Trimming cost V 7 bases and J 5 bases; bases outside gene matches: 12. The CDR3 sequence is 15 residues long. CDR3 protein: CASTPAGQGSHEQYF. The DNA of the CDR3 is TGTGCCAGCACCCCCGCCGGACAGGGGAGCCACGAGCAGTACTTC.

The rearrangement joins TRBV6-5 to TRBJ2-5, with D unclear. Germline CDR1 reads MNHEY; CDR2 reads SVGAGI. The CDR3 sequence is 12 residues long. Trimming shortened V by 8 bases and J by 4 bases, and 11 bases separated the two germline ends. CDR3 sequence: CASPKPPETQYF. The CDR3 DNA follows: TGTGCCAGCCCGAAGCCCCCAGAGACCCAGTACTTC.

This chain connects TRBV11-2 to TRBJ2-1, with TRBD2 matching over 13 bases. Germline V CDR1 and CDR2: SGHAT, FQNNGV. The CDR3 contains 13 residues. The J segment lost 13 bases and the V segment lost 6 bases, leaving 6 bases of the junction unmatched. The CDR3 DNA follows: TGTGCCAGCAGTCTACTAGCGGGGGGGGTTCAGTTCTTC. Encoded protein: CASSLLAGGVQFF.